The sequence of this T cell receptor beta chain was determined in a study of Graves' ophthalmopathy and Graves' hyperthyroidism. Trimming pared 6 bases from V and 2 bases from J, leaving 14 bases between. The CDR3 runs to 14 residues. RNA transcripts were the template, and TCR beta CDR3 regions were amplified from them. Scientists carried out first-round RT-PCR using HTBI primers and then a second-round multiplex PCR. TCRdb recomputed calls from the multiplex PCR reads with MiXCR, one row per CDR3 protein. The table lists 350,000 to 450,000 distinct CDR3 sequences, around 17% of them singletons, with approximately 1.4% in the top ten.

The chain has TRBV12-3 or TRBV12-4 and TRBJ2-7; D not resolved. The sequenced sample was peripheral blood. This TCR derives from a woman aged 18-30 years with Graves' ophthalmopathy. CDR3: CASSQVSKAYEQYF. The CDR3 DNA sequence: TGTGCCAGCAGCCAAGTCTCGAAGGCCTACGAGCAGTACTTC.